This T cell receptor beta chain was captured in a study of cytomegalovirus exposure and HLA in healthy donors. Whole-study results and caveats: One later analysis reportedly identified an Asian-associated ancestry cluster that showed fewer N-insertions than the roughly 620-donor mean.

With regard to this clone: What it binds is unknown.

Researchers ran the PCR with 60 Vbeta and 13 Jbeta primers. This table comes from immunoSEQ multiplex PCR, and its TCRdb copy is limited to in-frame clones, with some not included. The sample carries 120,000 to 150,000 clones, around two thirds recorded once. This CDR3 region has 15 residues. The V gene's germline CDR1 is MGHRA and CDR2 YSYEKL. Germline trimming cut 4 bases from V and 1 base from J; bases unmatched to any gene: 2. V gene TRBV4-1 combines with J gene TRBJ2-5; 11 bases are shared with TRBD2. The sequence came from a woman aged 18-29 years in good health and CMV-seronegative. Sequenced input: PBMCs. For the CDR3, the DNA is TGCGCCAGCAGCCGACTAGCGGGGTCCCAAGAGACCCAGTACTTC. It translates to CASSRLAGSQETQYF.